The clone carrying this T cell receptor (beta chain) occurred a few times. The data are from a study of technical replicates of blood from four donors. Repertoires were generated with immunoSEQ multiplex PCR, while TCRdb's copy carries only in-frame clones and drops some. The sample includes approximately 60,000 clones, more than 75% of them seen just once. V lost 10 bases and J lost 6; bases outside the gene matches: 14. In germline, CDR1 is LNHDA, CDR2 SQIVND (reference sequence). The CDR3 consists of 15 residues. This chain links TRBV19 with TRBJ2-2, with 7 bases fitting TRBD1. This clonotype was obtained from a human donor in good health. Some clones in this sample may be carry-over from other donors' samples. Source material: PBMCs. CDR3 loop: CANLKTGMWSGELFF. As DNA, the CDR3 is TGTGCCAACTTAAAGACAGGGATGTGGTCCGGGGAGCTGTTTTTT.